This T cell receptor beta chain is from a study of response to subunit inactivated influenza vaccine. This CDR3 comprises 15 residues. Trimming removed 2 bases from V and 2 bases from J; junction bases left unmatched: 6. Germline V CDR1 and CDR2: MGHRA, YSYEKL. This clonotype was detected ten times or more. TCRdb called the RT-PCR reads again in MiXCR, with one record for every CDR3 protein. The sample lists 500,000 to 550,000 distinct CDR3 sequences; approximately 6.9% were seen once. This receptor was taken from a man aged 45-69 years who received an inactivated influenza vaccine. The chain is built from TRBV4-1 and TRBJ2-7; 7 positions agree with TRBD1. Sequencing used PBMCs from blood, obtained 23 to 25 months after vaccination. Written as DNA, the CDR3 is TGCGCCAGCAGCCAAAGGACAGGTTCCCCCTACGAGCAGTACTTC. Its protein product is CASSQRTGSPYEQYF.